The 23 T cell receptor beta chains in this list originate from one sample, sequenced in a study of persistence of HIV-infected CD4 T cells. Their recognized antigens are unknown. This was the immunoSEQ version 4 assay in survey mode. Produced via immunoSEQ multiplex PCR; TCRdb's table is partial and in-frame only. The sample contains some 21,000 clones, approximately 80% of which appear only once. The stimulus was lysate of CMV-infected fibroblasts, about 10 ug/mL. Sorting of responding CD4+ T cells relied on upregulated CD40 ligand together with CD69. Sequences were derived from CD4+ T cells sorted from PBMCs after 18-hour stimulation, sampled from a patient who received antiretroviral therapy. These TCRs come from an adult man with HIV who was CMV-seropositive.

The V and J genes are TRBV29-1 and TRBJ1-4; 9 nucleotides match TRBD1. The V segment lost 6 bases and the J segment 8 bases; nucleotides outside the gene matches: 10. The CDR3 covers 14 residues. The V gene's germline CDR1 is SQVTM and CDR2 ANQGSEA. CDR3 nucleotides: TGCAGCGTGGGAACCGGGACAGGGCAAGAAAAACTGTTTTTT. Translating it yields CSVGTGTGQEKLFF.

Comments on this clone: In the same sample, other DNA sequences code for this CDR3. The V gene is TRBV5-1, the J gene TRBJ1-1; a weak D match, TRBD1 (6 bases). V lost 4 bases, J lost 1 base, and 14 bases lay in between. Germline CDR1 is SGHRS and CDR2 is YFSETQ. CDR3 length: 15 residues. The CDR3 is CASSEMGARNTEAFF. The CDR3 DNA sequence: TGCGCCAGCAGCGAGATGGGGGCAAGGAACACTGAAGCTTTCTTT. Full variable domain (rest looked up from reference TRBV5-1 and TRBJ1-1): KAGVTQTPRYLIKTRGQQVTLSCSPISGHRSVSWYQQTPGQGLQFLFEYFSETQRNKGNFPGRFSGRQFSNSRSEMNVSTLELGDSALYLCASSEMGARNTEAFFGQGTRLTVV.

The chain carries TRBV6-6 and TRBJ2-5, with 8 bases matching TRBD1. The CDR3 contains 16 residues. Losses at the gene ends were 2 bases for V and 4 bases for J; bases not matched to a gene: 9. Germline CDR1 is MNHNY and CDR2 is SVGAGI (reference sequence). CDR3 DNA: TGTGCCAGCAGTTACCACCCATATACAGGGGGAGAGACCCAGTACTTC. Amino acids: CASSYHPYTGGETQYF.

CDR3 residues: CASSLVVAGEQFF. CDR3 DNA sequence: TGCGCCAGCAGCTTGGTAGTGGCGGGCGAGCAGTTCTTC. V and J are TRBV5-1 and TRBJ2-1; TRBD2 is a possible D gene (5 bases). CDR3 size: 13 residues. With 0 bases removed from V and 10 bases from J, the gap between germline ends came to 11 bases. In germline, CDR1 is SGHRS, CDR2 YFSETQ. Looking up the rest from reference TRBV5-1 and TRBJ2-1 gives the full variable domain: KAGVTQTPRYLIKTRGQQVTLSCSPISGHRSVSWYQQTPGQGLQFLFEYFSETQRNKGNFPGRFSGRQFSNSRSEMNVSTLELGDSALYLCASSLVVAGEQFFGPGTRLTVL.

This rearrangement joins TRBV5-1 to TRBJ2-2; 11 bases match TRBD2. This CDR3 has 16 amino acids. Unmatched junction bases numbered 6, after V lost 4 bases and J lost 4 bases. Germline V gives CDR1 SGHRS, CDR2 YFSETQ. The CDR3 nucleotides read TGCGCCAGCAGCCCCCGACTAGCGGGGCTCACCGGGGAGCTGTTTTTT. This codes for CASSPRLAGLTGELFF.

CDR3 in amino acids: CASSPDGISGNTIYF. DNA for the CDR3: TGTGCCAGCAGCCCGGACGGAATCTCTGGAAACACCATATATTTT. This chain connects TRBV7-3 to TRBJ1-3, with D hard to call. Germline CDR1 is SGHTA and CDR2 is FQGTGA. Trimming removed 5 bases at V and 0 bases at J, with 11 bases between. There are 15 residues in the CDR3.

Here the CDR3 reads CASSAPQRGSNQPQHF. CDR3 coding DNA: TGTGCCAGCAGCGCCCCTCAGAGAGGGAGCAATCAGCCCCAGCATTTT. The rearrangement joins TRBV7-2 to TRBJ1-5, with D hard to call. The CDR3 sequence is 16 residues long. V was clipped by 5 bases and J by 1 base, with 15 bases between them. Germline assignment: CDR1 SGHTA and CDR2 FQGNSA.

The chain uses TRBV6-5 and TRBJ1-5; D gene uncertain. Germline V gene data show CDR1 as MNHEY and CDR2 as SVGAGI. V was cut by 6 bases and J by 0 bases, with 6 bases left in between. CDR3 length: 13 residues. As DNA, the CDR3 is TGTGCCAGCAGCCCCCATAGCAATCAGCCCCAGCATTTT. It encodes CASSPHSNQPQHF.

This chain connects TRBV14 to TRBJ1-2; D remains unclear. This CDR3 region has 13 residues. The ends were cut back, 4 bases at V and 0 bases at J, with 6 bases in the middle. Germline-derived CDR1 and CDR2 are SGHDN and FVKESK. As DNA, the CDR3 is TGTGCCAGCAGCCCTGCGGCTAACTATGGCTACACCTTC. It specifies CASSPAANYGYTF.

This clone was picked up one time. V usage is TRBV7-9 and J usage is TRBJ1-2; D is uncertain. The length of the CDR3 is 15 residues. Germline CDR1 SEHNR, CDR2 FQNEAQ (reference sequence). Trimming shortened V by 5 bases and J by 2 bases, and 15 bases separated the two germline ends. This chain's CDR3 is CASSPLGPANYGYTF. CDR3 DNA: TGTGCCAGCAGCCCCCTCGGACCCGCGAACTATGGCTACACCTTC. Full variable domain (outside the CDR3, taken from reference TRBV7-9 and TRBJ1-2): DTGVSQNPRHKITKRGQNVTFRCDPISEHNRLYWYRQTLGQGPEFLTYFQNEAQLEKSRLLSDRFSAERPKGSFSTLEIQRTEQGDSAMYLCASSPLGPANYGYTFGSGTRLTVV.

V usage is TRBV3-1 (or the pseudogene TRBV3-2) and J usage is TRBJ1-4, with 9 nucleotides matching TRBD1. The germline V gene has CDR1 LGHDT and CDR2 YNNKEL (reference sequence). This CDR3 spans 15 amino acids. Germline trimming cut 3 bases from V and 7 bases from J; bases unmatched to any gene: 6. CDR3 loop: CASSHLDRGPEKLFF. CDR3 DNA: TGTGCCAGCAGCCATCTGGACAGGGGCCCTGAAAAACTGTTTTTT.

The V and J genes are TRBV5-1 and TRBJ2-7; tentatively, D is TRBD2 (6 bases). The CDR3 length is 11 residues. V was cut by 1 base and J by 7 bases, with 6 bases left in between. Per the germline V gene, CDR1 is SGHRS and CDR2 is YFSETQ. CDR3 protein: CASSLRGEQYF. DNA of the CDR3: TGCGCCAGCAGCTTGCGGGGGGAGCAGTACTTC.

The V gene is TRBV5-1, the J gene TRBJ1-1; 8 bases line up with TRBD1. Trimming removed 2 bases from V and 0 bases from J; junction bases left unmatched: 6. The germline V gene encodes CDR1 SGHRS and CDR2 YFSETQ. CDR3 size: 16 residues. As DNA, the CDR3 is TGCGCCAGCAGCTTCCGCAGGGGGCCGATGAACACTGAAGCTTTCTTT. It specifies CASSFRRGPMNTEAFF.

The table lists this clone with a few counts. This chain links TRBV7-9 with TRBJ2-2; 11 positions match TRBD2. Per the germline V gene, CDR1 is SEHNR and CDR2 is FQNEAQ (reference sequence). The V and J ends lost 5 bases and 4 bases, in that order; junction bases with no gene match: 3. The CDR3 covers 15 residues. CDR3 amino acids: CASSQGLAATGELFF. The CDR3 DNA reads as TGTGCCAGCAGCCAGGGACTAGCGGCCACCGGGGAGCTGTTTTTT.

The chain recombines TRBV3-1 (or the pseudogene TRBV3-2) with TRBJ2-3, with 8 positions matching TRBD2. CDR3 size: 14 residues. Trimming cost V 4 bases and J 10 bases; bases outside gene matches: 10. Germline V gene data show CDR1 as LGHDT and CDR2 as YNNKEL (reference sequence). The CDR3 sequence: CASSLGLAGVAQYF. As DNA, the CDR3 is TGTGCCAGCAGCCTCGGACTAGCTGGAGTTGCGCAGTATTTT.

This chain links TRBV13 with TRBJ1-4, with a tentative D call TRBD1 (5 bases). The germline CDR1 and CDR2 sequences are PRHDT and FYEKMQ (reference sequence). This CDR3 has 14 residues. V lost 0 bases and J 7 bases, leaving 9 bases between the germline ends. CDR3 bases: TGTGCCAGCAGCTTAGGTGGGGCGGGTGAAAAACTGTTTTTT. This translates into CASSLGGAGEKLFF.

The count of this clone is one. Sequence at one end of the junction differs from germline and may be a read error. The genes are TRBV6-5 and TRBJ2-1; weak D call: TRBD2 (6 bases). Looked up from germline, CDR1 is MNHEY and CDR2 is SVGAGI. The CDR3 runs 13 residues. This CDR3 is CTSSRRVYNEQFF. The CDR3 DNA follows: TGTACCAGCAGTCGGAGGGTTTACAATGAGCAGTTCTTC.

This clone is a singleton in its sample. The chain couples TRBV5-1 to TRBJ1-1, with 8 bases identical to TRBD1. Germline loops: CDR1 SGHRS, CDR2 YFSETQ. This CDR3 is built from 15 residues. The V gene end was trimmed by 1 base and the J gene end by 3 bases; junction bases not matched to a gene: 5. CDR3 DNA: TGCGCCAGCAGCTTGAGGGGGACAGGTCACACTGAAGCTTTCTTT. Residues: CASSLRGTGHTEAFF.

V and J are TRBV6-4 and TRBJ1-2; D may be TRBD1 (5 bases). The CDR3 is made up of 14 amino acids. Per germline, CDR1 MRHNA and CDR2 SNTAGT. The V end lost 5 bases, the J end lost 2 bases, and 12 bases lay between the germline ends. In nucleotides, the CDR3 is TGTGCCAGCAGTCCCGGGGCTGGGAACTATGGCTACACCTTC. Its protein product is CASSPGAGNYGYTF.

This chain joins TRBV5-6 and TRBJ1-2; D is perhaps TRBD1 (6 bases). The CDR3 is made up of 15 amino acids. CDR1 is SGHDT, CDR2 YYEEEE, per germline. The V end was cut by 3 bases, the J end by 5 bases, with 17 bases between. The CDR3 DNA is TGTGCCAGCAGCTCCCCCCACAGGGTATCATATGGCTACACCTTC. Its protein is CASSSPHRVSYGYTF.

This rearrangement joins TRBV3-1 (or the pseudogene TRBV3-2) to TRBJ2-1, with 10 bases matching TRBD1. The CDR3 is 15 amino acids. Trimming cost V 4 bases and J 7 bases; bases outside gene matches: 7. Germline V gene data show CDR1 as LGHDT and CDR2 as YNNKEL (reference sequence). CDR3 sequence (DNA): TGTGCCAGCAGCCGCGGGACAGGGGTATGGAATGAGCAGTTCTTC. Translated: CASSRGTGVWNEQFF.

The V gene is TRBV19, the J gene TRBJ1-1, with D tentatively TRBD1 (5 bases). Trimming removed 9 bases from V and 0 bases from J, with 14 bases in between. The CDR3 runs to 14 residues. Germline loops: CDR1 LNHDA, CDR2 SQIVND (reference sequence). In nucleotides, the CDR3 is TGTGCCAGCCAGGGCATAAACCTGAACACTGAAGCTTTCTTT. Its translation: CASQGINLNTEAFF.

For this clone: Additional DNA sequences in this sample encode the identical CDR3. The chain is built from TRBV3-1 (or the pseudogene TRBV3-2) and TRBJ2-2; D might be TRBD1 (6 bases). Looked up from germline, CDR1 is LGHDT and CDR2 is YNNKEL (reference sequence). The CDR3 is 15 residues long. The V end was cut by 6 bases, the J end by 4 bases, with 15 bases between. DNA of the CDR3: TGTGCCAGCAGTCCCGGGCAGGGGTTCACCGGGGAGCTGTTTTTT. This translates into CASSPGQGFTGELFF.